This TCR beta chain was recorded in a study of graft-versus-host responses after intestinal transplantation. This table comes from immunoSEQ multiplex PCR, and its TCRdb copy is limited to in-frame clones, with some not included. The data contain some 90,000 clones, roughly 90% of them singletons. As concerns this clone: Its matching antigen is unknown.

The trim removed 1 base at V and 8 bases at J, leaving 6 bases unmatched. In germline, CDR1 is SGDLS, CDR2 YYNGEE. CDR3 length: 15 amino acids. Sequencing was performed on unstimulated CD8+ T cells sorted from spleen or lymph node cells, taken before transplant. The receptor was isolated from a human donor who was the organ donor for an intestinal transplant. The chain joins TRBV9 to TRBJ2-1, with 10 bases lining up with TRBD2. CDR3 sequence reads: CASSVLAGALDEQFF. CDR3 DNA sequence: TGTGCCAGCAGCGTACTAGCGGGGGCTCTGGATGAGCAGTTCTTC.